The T cell receptor (beta chain) under discussion was sequenced for a study of blood T cell repertoires in COVID-19. Study summary: Collection of acute and convalescent COVID-19 samples took place in the United States, Italy and Spain. In each case, the material was cDNA or gDNA derived from T cells, B-cell-depleted T cells, or PBMCs.

Per the original methods: How many nucleated cells were present was estimated from reference gene primer amplification. TCRdb keeps only in-frame clones here, not all; method: immunoSEQ multiplex PCR. The DNA was the basis for D and trimming; V, J and clone size are from that table. In the table there are 130,000 to 150,000 clones, roughly 80% of which are singletons. Germline CDR1 and CDR2: SGDLS and YYNGEE. Trimming took 4 bases from V and 2 from J, leaving 10 bases between them. The CDR3 contains 14 residues. The TCR sequence derives from a woman older than 75 in a cohort sampled during active or convalescent COVID-19. The rearrangement uses TRBV9 and TRBJ2-1; the D gene is possibly TRBD2 (6 bases). Sequences were obtained from peripheral blood. As DNA, the CDR3 is TGTGCCAGCAGCTCTTTAGCGGCCTACAATGAGCAGTTCTTC. This codes for CASSSLAAYNEQFF. The variable domain in full, completed from reference TRBV9 and TRBJ2-1, reads DSGVTQTPKHLITATGQRVTLRCSPRSGDLSVYWYQQSLDQGLQFLIQYYNGEERAKGNILERFSAQQFPDLHSELNLSSLELGDSALYFCASSSLAAYNEQFFGPGTRLTVL.